Below, one T cell receptor (beta chain) is given with its context. The record originates from a study of blood T cell repertoires in COVID-19. The germline gives CDR1 SEHNR, CDR2 FQNEAQ (reference sequence). The CDR3 runs 14 residues. V was cut by 3 bases and J by 2 bases, with 8 bases left in between. Produced via immunoSEQ multiplex PCR; TCRdb's table is partial and in-frame only. The sample consists of some 51,000 clones, more than 75% of them appearing once. The chain combines TRBV7-9 with TRBJ1-5; D call uncertain. The clonotype comes from a man aged 45-60 years with active COVID-19. Sequences were obtained from peripheral blood. CDR3: CASSFGAGNQPQHF. CDR3 nucleotide sequence: TGTGCCAGCAGCTTTGGCGCGGGCAATCAGCCCCAGCATTTT.